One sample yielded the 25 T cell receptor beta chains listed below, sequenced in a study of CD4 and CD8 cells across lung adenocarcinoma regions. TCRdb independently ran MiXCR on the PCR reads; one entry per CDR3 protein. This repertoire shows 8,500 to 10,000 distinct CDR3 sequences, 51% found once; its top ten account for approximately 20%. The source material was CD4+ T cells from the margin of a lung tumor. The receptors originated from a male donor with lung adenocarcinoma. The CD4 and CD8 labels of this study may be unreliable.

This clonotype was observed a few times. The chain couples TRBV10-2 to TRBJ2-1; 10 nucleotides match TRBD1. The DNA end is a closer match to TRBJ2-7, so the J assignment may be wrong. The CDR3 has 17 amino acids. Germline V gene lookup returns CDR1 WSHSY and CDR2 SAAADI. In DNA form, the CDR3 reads TGCGCCAGCAGTGGGACAGGGGGACCAGCGTCCTACTACGAGCAGTACTTC. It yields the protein CASSGTGGPASYYEQYF.

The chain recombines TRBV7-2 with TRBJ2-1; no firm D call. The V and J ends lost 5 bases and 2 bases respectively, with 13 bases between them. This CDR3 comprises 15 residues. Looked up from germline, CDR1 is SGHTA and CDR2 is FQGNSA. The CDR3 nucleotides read TGTGCCAGCAGCCGCGGTCTAAGTCCCTACAATGAGCAGTTCTTC. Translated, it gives CASSRGLSPYNEQFF.

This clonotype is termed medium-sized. Here the CDR3 DNA reads TGTGCCAGCAGTAAGGAGGGGAGCACAGATACGCAGTATTTT. Protein: CASSKEGSTDTQYF. The rearrangement links TRBV6-4 to TRBJ2-3; TRBD2 might be the D (6 bases). Germline V CDR1 and CDR2: MRHNA, SNTAGT. This CDR3 is built from 14 residues. V dropped 5 bases and J dropped 0 bases, with 9 bases sitting between them.

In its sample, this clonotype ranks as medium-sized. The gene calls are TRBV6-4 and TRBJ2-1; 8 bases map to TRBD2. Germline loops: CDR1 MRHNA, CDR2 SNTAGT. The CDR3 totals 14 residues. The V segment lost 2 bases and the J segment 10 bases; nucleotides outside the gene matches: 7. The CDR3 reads CASSDGLAGGEQFF. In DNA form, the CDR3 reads TGTGCCAGCAGTGACGGGCTAGCGGGCGGCGAGCAGTTCTTC.

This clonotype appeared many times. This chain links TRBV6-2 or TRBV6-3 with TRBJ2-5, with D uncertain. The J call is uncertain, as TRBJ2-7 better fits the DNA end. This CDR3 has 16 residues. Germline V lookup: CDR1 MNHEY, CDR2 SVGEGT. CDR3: CASSFNVETPSYEQYF. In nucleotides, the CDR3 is TGTGCCAGCAGTTTTAATGTTGAGACACCTTCTTACGAGCAGTACTTC.

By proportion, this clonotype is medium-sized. CDR3 loop: CASQSGANVLTF. DNA of the CDR3: TGTGCCAGCCAGTCTGGGGCCAACGTCCTGACTTTC. The genes are TRBV6-6 and TRBJ2-6; no reliable D call. The germline V and J ends were trimmed by 8 bases and 1 base, with 3 bases remaining between them. The CDR3 has 12 amino acids. The germline CDR1 and CDR2 sequences are MNHNY and SVGAGI (reference sequence).

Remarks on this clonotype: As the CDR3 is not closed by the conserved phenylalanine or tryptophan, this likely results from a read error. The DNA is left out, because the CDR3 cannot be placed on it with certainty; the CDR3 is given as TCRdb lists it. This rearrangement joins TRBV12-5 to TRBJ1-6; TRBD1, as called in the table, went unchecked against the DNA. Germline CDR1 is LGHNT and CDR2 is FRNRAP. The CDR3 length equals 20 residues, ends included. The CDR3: CASGLVLGSAGGHNEQFFGP.

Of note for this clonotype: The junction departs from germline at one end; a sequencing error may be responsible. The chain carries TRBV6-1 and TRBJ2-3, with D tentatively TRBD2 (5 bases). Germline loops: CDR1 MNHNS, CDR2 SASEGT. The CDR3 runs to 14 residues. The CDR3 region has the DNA TGTGCGAGCAGCGGAGCCAGAGGGCACGATACGCAGTATTTT. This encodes CASSGARGHDTQYF.

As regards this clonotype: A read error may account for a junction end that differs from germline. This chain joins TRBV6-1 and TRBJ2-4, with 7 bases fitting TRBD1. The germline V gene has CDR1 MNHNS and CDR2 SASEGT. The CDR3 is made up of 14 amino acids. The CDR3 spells CGSRGLGVIDTQYF. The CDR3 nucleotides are TGTGGCAGCAGGGGGTTGGGAGTAATAGATACGCAGTACTTC.

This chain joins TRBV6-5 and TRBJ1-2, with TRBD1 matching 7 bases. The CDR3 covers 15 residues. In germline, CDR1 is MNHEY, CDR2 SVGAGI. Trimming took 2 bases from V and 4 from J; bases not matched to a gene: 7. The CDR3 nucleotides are TGTGCCAGCAGTTACGCTCGGGGGACAGCCTATGGCTACACCTTC. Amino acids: CASSYARGTAYGYTF.

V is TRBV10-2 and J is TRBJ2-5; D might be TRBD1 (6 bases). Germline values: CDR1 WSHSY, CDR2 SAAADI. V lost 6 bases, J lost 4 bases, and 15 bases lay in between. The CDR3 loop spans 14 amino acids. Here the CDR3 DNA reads TGCGCCAGCAGCGCAGGGGAACAGAGAGAGACCCAGTACTTC. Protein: CASSAGEQRETQYF.

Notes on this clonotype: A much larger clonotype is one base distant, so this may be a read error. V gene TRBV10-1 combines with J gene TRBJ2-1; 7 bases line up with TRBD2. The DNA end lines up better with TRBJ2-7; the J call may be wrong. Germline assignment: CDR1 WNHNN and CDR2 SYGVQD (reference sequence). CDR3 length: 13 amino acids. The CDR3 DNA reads TGCGCCAGCGGGAGGGACTTGCTACTCGAGCAGTACTTC. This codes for CASGRDLLLEQYF.

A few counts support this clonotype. CDR3 loop: CASSLSRNQYF. The CDR3 DNA is TGTGCCAGCAGCCTAAGTAGAAACCAGTACTTC. The chain links TRBV3-1 to TRBJ2-5; D is unresolved. This CDR3 has 11 residues. Germline V gene data show CDR1 as LGHDT and CDR2 as YNNKEL (reference sequence). V shed 4 bases and J shed 10 bases, with 10 bases lying between them.

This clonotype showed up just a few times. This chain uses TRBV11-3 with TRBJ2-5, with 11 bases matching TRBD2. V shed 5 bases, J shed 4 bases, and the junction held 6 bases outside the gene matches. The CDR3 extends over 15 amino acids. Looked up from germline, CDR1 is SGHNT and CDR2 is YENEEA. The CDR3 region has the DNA TGTGCCAGCAGCCTCCAAACTAGCGGGAGAGAGACCCAGTACTTC. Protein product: CASSLQTSGRETQYF.

CDR3 DNA sequence: TGTGCCATCAGTGCGGTTGCGGGAGGTTGGAGCCAAGAGACCCAGTACTTC. Translated, it gives CAISAVAGGWSQETQYF. The V gene is TRBV10-3, the J gene TRBJ2-5; TRBD2 aligns across 8 bases. This CDR3 spans 17 amino acids. The V segment lost 4 bases and the J segment 1 base; nucleotides outside the gene matches: 11. Germline loops: CDR1 ENHRY, CDR2 SYGVKD.

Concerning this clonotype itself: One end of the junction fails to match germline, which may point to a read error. In nucleotides, the CDR3 is TGTGCCAGCAGCTTAGGGGGCACTCTCGGGGGGGCAGAGGCCCTGAACTTC. This codes for CASSLGGTLGGAEALNF. The chain carries TRBV7-2 and TRBJ2-6, with 8 bases lining up with TRBD2. Germline-derived CDR1 and CDR2 are SGHTA and FQGNSA. This CDR3 region has 17 residues.

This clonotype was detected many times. CDR3 bases: TGCGCCAGCAGCCAAGGACAGGGGGCGTTGGGCATTCAGTACTTC. Amino acid sequence: CASSQGQGALGIQYF. This sequence joins TRBV4-1 and TRBJ2-4, with 10 bases lining up with TRBD1. In germline, CDR1 is MGHRA, CDR2 YSYEKL. This CDR3 has 15 residues. V dropped 1 base and J dropped 9; count of bases not matched to a gene: 6.

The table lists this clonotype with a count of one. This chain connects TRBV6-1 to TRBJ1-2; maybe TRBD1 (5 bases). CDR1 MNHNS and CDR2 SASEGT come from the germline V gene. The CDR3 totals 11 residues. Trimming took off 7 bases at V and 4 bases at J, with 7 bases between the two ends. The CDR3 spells CASTDTYGYTF. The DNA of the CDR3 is TGTGCCAGCACGGACACCTATGGCTACACCTTC.

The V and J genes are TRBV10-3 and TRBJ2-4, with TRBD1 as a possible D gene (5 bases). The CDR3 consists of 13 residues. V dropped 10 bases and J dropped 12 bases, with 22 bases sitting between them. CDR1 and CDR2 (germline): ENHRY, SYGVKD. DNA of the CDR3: TGTGCCACCGGGCGTTACCCGACAGATACTCAGTACTTC. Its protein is CATGRYPTDTQYF.

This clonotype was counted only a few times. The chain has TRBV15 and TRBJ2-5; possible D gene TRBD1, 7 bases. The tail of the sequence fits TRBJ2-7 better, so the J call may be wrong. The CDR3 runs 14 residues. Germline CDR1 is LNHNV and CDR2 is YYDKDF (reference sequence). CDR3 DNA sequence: TGTGCCACCAGCAGAGAGGCAGGGGGGTACGAGCAGTACTTC. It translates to CATSREAGGYEQYF.

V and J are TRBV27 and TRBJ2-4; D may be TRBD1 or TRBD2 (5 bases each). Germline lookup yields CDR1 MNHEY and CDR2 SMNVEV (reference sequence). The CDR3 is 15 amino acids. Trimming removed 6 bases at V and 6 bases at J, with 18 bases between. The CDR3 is CASSPRGSKANIQYF. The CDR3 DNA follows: TGTGCCAGCAGCCCCCGGGGCAGCAAAGCAAACATTCAGTACTTC.

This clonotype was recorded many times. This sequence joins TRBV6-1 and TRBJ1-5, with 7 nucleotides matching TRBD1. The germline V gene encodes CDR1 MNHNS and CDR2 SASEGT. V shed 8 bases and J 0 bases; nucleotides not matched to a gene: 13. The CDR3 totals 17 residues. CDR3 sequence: CASGHVRDRDSNQPQHF. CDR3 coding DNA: TGTGCCAGCGGTCATGTTCGGGACAGAGATAGCAATCAGCCCCAGCATTTT.

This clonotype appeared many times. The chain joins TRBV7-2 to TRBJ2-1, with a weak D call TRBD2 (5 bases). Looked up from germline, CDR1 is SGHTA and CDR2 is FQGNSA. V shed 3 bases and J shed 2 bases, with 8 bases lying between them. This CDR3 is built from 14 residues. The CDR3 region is CASSFARAYNEQFF. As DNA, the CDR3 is TGTGCCAGCAGCTTCGCGAGGGCCTACAATGAGCAGTTCTTC.

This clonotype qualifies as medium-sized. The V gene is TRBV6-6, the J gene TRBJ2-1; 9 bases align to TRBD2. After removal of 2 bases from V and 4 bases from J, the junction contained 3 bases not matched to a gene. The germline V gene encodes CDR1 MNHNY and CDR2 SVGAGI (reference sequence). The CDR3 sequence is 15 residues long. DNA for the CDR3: TGTGCCAGCAGTTACGCTAGCGGGACGTACAATGAGCAGTTCTTC. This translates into CASSYASGTYNEQFF.

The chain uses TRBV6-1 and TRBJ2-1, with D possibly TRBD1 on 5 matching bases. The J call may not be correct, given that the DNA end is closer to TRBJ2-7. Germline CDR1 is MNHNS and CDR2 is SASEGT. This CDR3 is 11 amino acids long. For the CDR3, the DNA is TGTGCCAGCAGCAGGGTTGGGGAGCAGTACTTC. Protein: CASSRVGEQYF.